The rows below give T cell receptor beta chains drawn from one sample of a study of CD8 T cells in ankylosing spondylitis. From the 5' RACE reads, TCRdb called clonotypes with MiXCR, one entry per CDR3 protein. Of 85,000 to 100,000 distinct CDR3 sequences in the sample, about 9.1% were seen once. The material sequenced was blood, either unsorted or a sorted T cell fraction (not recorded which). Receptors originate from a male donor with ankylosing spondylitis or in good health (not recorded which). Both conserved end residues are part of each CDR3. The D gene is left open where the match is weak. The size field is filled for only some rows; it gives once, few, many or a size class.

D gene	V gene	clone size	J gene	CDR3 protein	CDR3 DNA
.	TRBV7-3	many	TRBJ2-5	CASSLLSRETQYF	TGTGCCAGCAGCTTACTCTCGAGGGAGACCCAGTACTTC
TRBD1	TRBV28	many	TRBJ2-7	CASSFMTGRRYEQYF	TGTGCCAGCAGTTTTATGACAGGGCGTCGCTACGAGCAGTACTTC
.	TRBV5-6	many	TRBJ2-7	CASSLRTLDPEQYF	TGTGCCAGCAGCTTGCGAACCCTAGATCCCGAGCAGTACTTC
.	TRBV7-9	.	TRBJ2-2	CASSLVGAGELFF	TGTGCCAGCAGCTTAGTTGGGGCCGGGGAGCTGTTTTTT
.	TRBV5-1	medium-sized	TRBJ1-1	CASSLDMAGNTEAFF	TGCGCCAGCAGCTTGGATATGGCGGGGAACACTGAAGCTTTCTTT
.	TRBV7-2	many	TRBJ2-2	CASSLGRPGELFF	TGTGCCAGCAGCTTAGGACGGCCCGGGGAGCTGTTTTTT
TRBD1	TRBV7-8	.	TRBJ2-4	CASSVGTGGAFENIQYF	TGTGCCAGCAGCGTCGGGACAGGGGGCGCTTTTGAAAACATTCAGTACTTC
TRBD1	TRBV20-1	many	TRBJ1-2	CSASLDRDYGYTF	TGCAGTGCCTCCTTAGACAGGGACTATGGCTACACCTTC
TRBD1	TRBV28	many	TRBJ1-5	CASSSGQGGNQPQHF	TGTGCCAGCAGTTCCGGACAGGGAGGCAATCAGCCCCAGCATTTT
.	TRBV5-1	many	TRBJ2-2	CATRTANTGELFF	TGCGCCACCAGGACAGCGAACACCGGGGAGCTGTTTTTT
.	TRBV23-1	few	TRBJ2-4	CASSVRRRSIAKNIQYF	TGCGCCAGCAGCGTACGGAGGAGATCAATAGCCAAAAACATTCAGTACTTC
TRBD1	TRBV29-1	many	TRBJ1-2	CSVERDRKRYGYTF	TGCAGCGTTGAGAGGGACAGAAAGCGGTATGGCTACACCTTC
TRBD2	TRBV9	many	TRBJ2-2	CASSVSGGITGELFF	TGTGCCAGCAGCGTCAGCGGGGGGATCACCGGGGAGCTGTTTTTT
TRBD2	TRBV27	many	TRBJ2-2	CASSLSVRAGAGELFF	TGTGCCAGCAGTTTATCAGTAAGGGCGGGGGCCGGGGAGCTGTTTTTT
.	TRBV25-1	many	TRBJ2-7	CASRRQVGEQYF	TGTGCCAGCAGGCGACAGGTTGGGGAGCAGTACTTC
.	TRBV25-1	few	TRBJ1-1	CASRNSGTPHPEAFF	TGTGCCAGCAGAAATTCCGGGACCCCCCATCCTGAAGCTTTCTTT
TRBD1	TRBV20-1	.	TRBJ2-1	CSASSGTVNEQFF	TGCAGTGCGTCCTCCGGGACAGTCAATGAGCAGTTCTTC
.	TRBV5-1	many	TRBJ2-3	CASSLPRDTQYF	TGCGCCAGCAGCTTACCCAGAGATACGCAGTATTTT
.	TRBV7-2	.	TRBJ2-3	CASNRITDTQYF	TGTGCCAGCAACCGAATCACAGATACGCAGTATTTT
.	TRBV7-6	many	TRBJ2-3	CASSLTGGTLTDTQYF	TGTGCCAGCAGCCTGACTGGGGGGACTCTCACAGATACGCAGTATTTT
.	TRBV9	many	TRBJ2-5	CASSVEGDQETQYF	TGTGCCAGCAGCGTAGAGGGGGATCAAGAGACCCAGTACTTC
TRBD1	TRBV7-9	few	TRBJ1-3	CASSPRTGRGNTIYF	TGTGCCAGCAGCCCGAGGACAGGGAGGGGAAACACCATATATTTT
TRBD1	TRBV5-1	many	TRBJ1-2	CASSVGQGAGYTF	TGCGCCAGCAGCGTGGGACAGGGGGCTGGCTACACCTTC
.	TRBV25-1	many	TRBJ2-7	CASSEIQTGEQYF	TGTGCCAGCAGTGAGATCCAGACAGGCGAGCAGTACTTC
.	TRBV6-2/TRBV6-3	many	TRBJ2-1	CASTLGNEQFF	TGTGCCAGCACCTTGGGTAATGAGCAGTTCTTC
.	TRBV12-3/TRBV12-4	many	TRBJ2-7	CASSPRQDAEQYF	TGTGCCAGCAGTCCGAGACAGGACGCCGAGCAGTACTTC
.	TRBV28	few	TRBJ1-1	CASSSPGLLTGEAFF	TGTGCCAGCAGTTCCCCGGGGCTCTTAACGGGTGAAGCTTTCTTT
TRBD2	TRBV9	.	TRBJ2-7	CASSASGGDSYEQYF	TGTGCCAGCAGCGCTAGCGGGGGAGACTCCTACGAGCAGTACTTC
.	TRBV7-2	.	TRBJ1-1	CASSLATAGTAEAFF	TGTGCCAGCAGCTTAGCCACAGCCGGAACGGCTGAAGCTTTCTTT
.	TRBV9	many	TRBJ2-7	CASSDMPASEQYF	TGTGCCAGCAGCGACATGCCAGCAAGCGAGCAGTACTTC
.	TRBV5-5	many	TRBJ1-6	CASSLALDSPLHF	TGTGCCAGCAGCTTGGCTCTAGATTCACCCCTCCACTTT
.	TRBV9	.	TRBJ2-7	CASSVTVFNEQYF	TGTGCCAGCAGCGTGACAGTTTTCAACGAGCAGTACTTC
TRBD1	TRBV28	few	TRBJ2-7	CASSSQRGTGAYEQYF	TGTGCCAGCAGTTCCCAGAGGGGGACAGGCGCCTACGAGCAGTACTTC
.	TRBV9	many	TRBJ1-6	CASSVEESGRSPLHF	TGTGCCAGCAGCGTAGAGGAGAGTGGGAGGTCACCCCTCCACTTT
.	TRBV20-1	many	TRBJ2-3	CSARVAAGGTQYF	TGCAGTGCTAGAGTGGCCGCCGGGGGTACGCAGTATTTT
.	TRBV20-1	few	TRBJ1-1	CSAPSQGATTEAFF	TGCAGTGCCCCCTCGCAGGGCGCGACCACTGAAGCTTTCTTT
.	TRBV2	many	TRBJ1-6	CASTSPRGFSPLHF	TGTGCCAGCACTTCCCCAAGGGGGTTTTCACCCCTCCACTTT
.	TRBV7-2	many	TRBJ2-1	CASSPTPGYNEQFF	TGTGCCAGCAGCCCTACCCCAGGTTACAATGAGCAGTTCTTC
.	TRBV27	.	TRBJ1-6	CASTSQYNSPLHF	TGTGCCAGTACCTCACAGTATAATTCACCCCTCCACTTT
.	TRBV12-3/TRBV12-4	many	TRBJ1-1	CASSLGQFREMNTEAFF	TGTGCCAGCAGTCTCGGACAGTTCCGAGAGATGAACACTGAAGCTTTCTTT
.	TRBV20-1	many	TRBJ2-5	CSARAEDETQYF	TGCAGTGCTAGAGCGGAGGACGAGACCCAGTACTTC
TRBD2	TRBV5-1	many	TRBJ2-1	CASSLLADLGNEQFF	TGCGCCAGCAGCTTACTAGCGGACCTAGGCAATGAGCAGTTCTTC
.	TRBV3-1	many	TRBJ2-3	CASSQLTGGTQYF	TGTGCCAGCAGCCAATTGACAGGAGGTACGCAGTATTTT
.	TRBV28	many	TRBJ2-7	CASSLLGSSDEQYF	TGTGCCAGCAGTTTATTGGGGTCGAGCGACGAGCAGTACTTC
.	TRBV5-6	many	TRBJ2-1	CASSFPAAGEQFF	TGTGCCAGCAGCTTCCCTGCCGCGGGTGAGCAGTTCTTC
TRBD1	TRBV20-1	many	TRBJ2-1	CSTKRDRDYNEQFF	TGCAGTACCAAACGGGACAGGGACTACAATGAGCAGTTCTTC
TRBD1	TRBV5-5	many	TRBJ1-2	CASSIGTVHGYTF	TGTGCCAGCAGTATCGGGACAGTACATGGCTACACCTTC
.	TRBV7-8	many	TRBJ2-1	CASSLKPGTGSKGEQFF	TGTGCCAGCAGCTTAAAACCCGGGACGGGGTCGAAGGGTGAGCAGTTCTTC
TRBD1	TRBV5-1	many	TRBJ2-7	CASSSGQGGYEQYF	TGCGCCAGCAGCTCCGGACAGGGGGGCTACGAGCAGTACTTC
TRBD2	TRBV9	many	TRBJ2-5	CASSGGAGLGQETQYF	TGTGCCAGCAGCGGAGGAGCGGGGTTGGGCCAAGAGACCCAGTACTTC
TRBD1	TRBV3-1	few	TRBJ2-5	CASSQEGQVTQYF	TGTGCCAGCAGCCAAGAGGGACAGGTGACCCAGTACTTC
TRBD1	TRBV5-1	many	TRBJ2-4	CASSPDRIAKNIQYF	TGCGCCAGCAGCCCGGACAGGATAGCCAAAAACATTCAGTACTTC
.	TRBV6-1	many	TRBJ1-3	CASSLQGGPGNTIYF	TGTGCCAGCAGCCTCCAGGGAGGACCTGGAAACACCATATATTTT
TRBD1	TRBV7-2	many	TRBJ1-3	CASSLTGTRAGNTIYF	TGTGCCAGCAGCTTGACAGGGACTCGCGCGGGAAACACCATATATTTT
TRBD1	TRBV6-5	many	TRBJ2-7	CASSFSGQGVDEQYF	TGTGCCAGCAGTTTTTCCGGACAGGGGGTCGACGAGCAGTACTTC
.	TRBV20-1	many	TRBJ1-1	CSAREGSRTEAFF	TGCAGTGCTAGAGAGGGGAGCAGAACTGAAGCTTTCTTT
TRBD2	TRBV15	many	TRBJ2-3	CATSRDIRGGTDTQYF	TGTGCCACCAGCAGAGATATACGGGGGGGCACAGATACGCAGTATTTT
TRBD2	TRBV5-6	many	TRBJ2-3	CASSLVGTNPATQYF	TGTGCCAGCAGCTTGGTGGGGACTAATCCAGCTACGCAGTATTTT
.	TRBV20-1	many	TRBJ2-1	CSASWQGHNEQFF	TGCAGTGCTAGCTGGCAGGGACACAATGAGCAGTTCTTC